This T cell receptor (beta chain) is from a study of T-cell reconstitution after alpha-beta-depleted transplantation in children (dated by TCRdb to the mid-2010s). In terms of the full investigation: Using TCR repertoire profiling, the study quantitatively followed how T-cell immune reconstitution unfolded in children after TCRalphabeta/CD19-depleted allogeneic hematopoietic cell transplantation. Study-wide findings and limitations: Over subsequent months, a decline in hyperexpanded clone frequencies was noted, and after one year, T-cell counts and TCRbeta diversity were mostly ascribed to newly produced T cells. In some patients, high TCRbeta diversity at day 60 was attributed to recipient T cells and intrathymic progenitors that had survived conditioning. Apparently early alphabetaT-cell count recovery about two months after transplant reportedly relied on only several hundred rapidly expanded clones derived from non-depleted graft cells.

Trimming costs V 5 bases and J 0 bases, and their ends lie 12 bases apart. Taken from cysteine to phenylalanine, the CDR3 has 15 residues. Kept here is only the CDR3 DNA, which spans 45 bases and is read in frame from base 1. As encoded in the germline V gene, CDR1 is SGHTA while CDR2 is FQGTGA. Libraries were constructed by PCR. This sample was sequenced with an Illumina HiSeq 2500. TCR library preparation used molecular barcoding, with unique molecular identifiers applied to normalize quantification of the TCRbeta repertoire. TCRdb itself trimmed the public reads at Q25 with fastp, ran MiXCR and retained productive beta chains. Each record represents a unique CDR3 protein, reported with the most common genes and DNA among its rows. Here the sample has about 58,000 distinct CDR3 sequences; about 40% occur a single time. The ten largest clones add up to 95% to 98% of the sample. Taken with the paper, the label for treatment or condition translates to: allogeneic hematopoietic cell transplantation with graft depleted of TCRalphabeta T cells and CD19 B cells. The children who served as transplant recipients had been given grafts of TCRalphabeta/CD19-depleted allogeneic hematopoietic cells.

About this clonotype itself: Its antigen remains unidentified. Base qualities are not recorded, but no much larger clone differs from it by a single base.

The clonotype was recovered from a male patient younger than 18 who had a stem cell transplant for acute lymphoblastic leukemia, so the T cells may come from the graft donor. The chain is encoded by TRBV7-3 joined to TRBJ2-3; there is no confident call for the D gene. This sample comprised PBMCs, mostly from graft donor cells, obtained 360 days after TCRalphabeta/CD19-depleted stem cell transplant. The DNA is TGTGCCAGCAGCCCCCAACCTACAAGCACAGATACGCAGTATTTT. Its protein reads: CASSPQPTSTDTQYF.